The following is a TCR beta chain sequence with its context. Its antigen is unknown. The data were obtained in a study of radiotherapy plus CTLA-4 blockade in lung cancer. Study-wide context: Objective responses were seen in 15% to 20% of patients, disease control in roughly 30%. Study results and limitations: In blood, tumor-derived TCR clones expanded after radiotherapy plus ipilimumab. In blood, early T cell clone dynamics reportedly predicted response best, together with interferon-beta.

Assay used: immunoSEQ multiplex PCR; TCRdb lists only in-frame clones, some missing. There are tens of thousands of clones in the sample; around 86% occur only once, and approximately 2% lies in the top ten. The J segment lost 9 bases and the V segment lost 3 bases, leaving 6 bases of the junction unmatched. This CDR3 is 15 amino acids long. Germline V lookup: CDR1 MGHDK, CDR2 SYGVNS. The chain combines TRBV25-1 with TRBJ1-6; 9 positions agree with TRBD1. This TCR was recovered from a human donor with non-small cell lung cancer who had a partial response to radiotherapy plus ipilimumab. This specimen consisted of peripheral blood, obtained from a patient treated with radiotherapy plus ipilimumab. DNA of the CDR3: TGTGCCAGCAGTGAGGACAGGGGTCGCAGTTCACCCCTCCACTTT. This encodes CASSEDRGRSSPLHF.